This T cell receptor beta chain was sequenced in a study of neurological immune-mediated disorders. A single record per CDR3 protein comes from TCRdb applying MiXCR to the 5' RACE reads. In the table there are tens of thousands of distinct CDR3 sequences, around 9.7% of which are singletons. Specified time point: longitudinal time-point 2. A remark on this clonotype: Its antigen is unknown.

General study points: Healthy controls had more TCR clonal expansion than multiple sclerosis, which showed the least, whereas HTLV-1-associated myelopathy showed the most.

The origin of this receptor is a man under 40 in good health. Sequencing used PBMCs.

For the CDR3, the DNA is TGTGCCAGCAGCGTAGCTACGGCGGCCTACAATGAGCAGTTCTTC. Protein sequence: CASSVATAAYNEQFF. The rearrangement links TRBV9 to TRBJ2-1; no firm D call. The V end was cut by 0 bases, the J end by 2 bases, with 9 bases between. The CDR3 has 15 amino acids. The germline gives CDR1 SGDLS, CDR2 YYNGEE.